Detailed here is one T cell receptor (beta chain). No antigen is known for it. The sample belongs to a study of cytomegalovirus exposure and HLA in healthy donors. Study-wide results and limits: Per published reports, the classifier diagnosed cytomegalovirus status with high specificity and sensitivity. Analyzed later, most CMV-associated TCR beta chains appeared HLA-restricted. A missense DCLRE1C variant was associated with V- and J-gene trimming of TCR beta chains in a later analysis, and an independent cohort replicated the association.

This CDR3 is built from 16 residues. Trimming removed 4 bases from V and 5 bases from J; junction bases left unmatched: 10. CDR1 is SGHRS, CDR2 YFSETQ, per germline. Primers for the PCR totalled 60 Vbeta and 13 Jbeta. Authors' data handling: Unique TCR beta chains totaled some 81 million in a later count, with 8.5 million to 12 million of them shared. The data were produced by immunoSEQ multiplex PCR, yet TCRdb's version contains in-frame clones alone and is incomplete. V and J calls and clone size are as listed in that table; D and trimming were resolved from the DNA. Its listing shows some 180,000 clones.

The sequenced sample was PBMCs. The clonotype was recovered from a man aged 25-45 years in good health and CMV-seronegative. The rearrangement links TRBV5-1 to TRBJ2-7; 12 bases are shared with TRBD1. DNA of the CDR3: TGCGCCAGCAGCGCCTCGCCGGGACAGGGGGCCGACGAGCAGTACTTC. Its translation: CASSASPGQGADEQYF. Using reference TRBV5-1 and TRBJ2-7 for the parts outside the CDR3, the full variable domain is KAGVTQTPRYLIKTRGQQVTLSCSPISGHRSVSWYQQTPGQGLQFLFEYFSETQRNKGNFPGRFSGRQFSNSRSEMNVSTLELGDSALYLCASSASPGQGADEQYFGPGTRLTVT.